Given below is one T cell receptor beta chain in context. Every patient experienced relapse after autologous stem cell transplantation, and brentuximab vedotin exposure varied. These data originate in a study of PD-1 blockade in classical Hodgkin lymphoma. Only in-frame clones appear in the TCRdb table, and some are missing; sequencing was by immunoSEQ multiplex PCR. Of roughly 50,000 clones listed, around 82% are singletons. Germline V CDR1 and CDR2: SGHNT, YENEEA. Trimming removed 0 bases from V and 7 bases from J, with 15 bases in between. The length of the CDR3 is 16 residues. The material was peripheral blood mononuclear cells (PBMCs), obtained before the second cycle of nivolumab. This receptor was taken from a human donor with classical Hodgkin lymphoma. The genes are TRBV11-3 and TRBJ2-2; D possibly corresponds to TRBD1 (6 bases). CDR3 in amino acids: CASSLEARTADGELFF. The DNA of the CDR3 is TGTGCCAGCAGCTTAGAGGCAAGGACAGCCGACGGGGAGCTGTTTTTT.